This T cell receptor (beta chain) was captured in a study of cytomegalovirus exposure and HLA in healthy donors (dated by TCRdb to 2016 to 2017). Regarding the complete study: According to a later analysis, one platform produced both the approximately 110 validation repertoires and the 666 repertoires of the first cohort. The study aimed to test whether cataloging public T cell receptors could reveal signatures of past pathogen exposure. In addition to the first cohort of 666 subjects, a separate validation cohort of under 150 different subjects was used. To predict cytomegalovirus infection status, the study brought together high-throughput TCR immunosequencing, statistical association of individual TCRs with disease status, and machine learning. General conclusions and limits of the study: Three of the identified cytomegalovirus-associated TCR beta chains were confirmed in vitro to be specific for cytomegalovirus antigens. Across donors, most TCR sequences were observed very rarely, whereas some public TCRs were present in many individuals. A total of 164 TCR beta chains were listed by the study as associated with cytomegalovirus. The authors suggested that the approach could potentially be generalized to other disease states and immunological phenotypes. Cytomegalovirus status was reported to be diagnosed by the classifier with high specificity and sensitivity in both the original and validation cohorts. A later analysis found that TCRs clustered in the first cohort also tended to co-occur in the roughly 120 validation repertoires, with more than 90% of cluster scores above 0. The validation cohort had no HLA typing available for a later analysis, so co-occurrence within that cohort was assessed over all 110 or so repertoires.

Libraries were made using the immunoSEQ multiplex PCR assay. For the original study's pipeline: A statistical classification framework was built for diagnosing cytomegalovirus status from the catalog of TCR beta chain sequences. TCRdb stores this immuneACCESS table with in-frame sequences only. Part of the clones is absent; in the studies checked, under half of the shortfall reflects unresolved V genes, and no reason is known for the rest. That table is the source of V, J and clone size, and D and trimming were worked out from the DNA. Recorded for this sample are about 71,000 clones; 94% of them occurred a single time. Roughly 1% of the sample is taken by the ten largest. In the case of this clone: Its antigen remains undetermined. No base qualities exist here, and no much larger clone lies one base off it.

Donors formed part of the validation cohort, which comprised 120 subjects and was distinct from the first cohort of 666 subjects. After removal of 1 base from V and 1 base from J, the junction retains 7 bases not matched to a gene. From the germline V gene, CDR1 is MDHEN and CDR2 is SYDVKM. The cysteine opens and the phenylalanine closes a CDR3 of 16 amino acids. Only CDR3 DNA is held: 48 bases, read in frame from base 1. This TCR was recovered from a woman younger than 35 in good health and CMV-seronegative. Recombination connected TRBV28 to TRBJ2-7, with 7 middle bases fitting TRBD1. The sample comprised PBMCs. The nucleotides read TGTGCCAGCAGTTTATTTGTAGGGGGCGATTCCTACGAGCAGTACTTC. This encodes CASSLFVGGDSYEQYF.